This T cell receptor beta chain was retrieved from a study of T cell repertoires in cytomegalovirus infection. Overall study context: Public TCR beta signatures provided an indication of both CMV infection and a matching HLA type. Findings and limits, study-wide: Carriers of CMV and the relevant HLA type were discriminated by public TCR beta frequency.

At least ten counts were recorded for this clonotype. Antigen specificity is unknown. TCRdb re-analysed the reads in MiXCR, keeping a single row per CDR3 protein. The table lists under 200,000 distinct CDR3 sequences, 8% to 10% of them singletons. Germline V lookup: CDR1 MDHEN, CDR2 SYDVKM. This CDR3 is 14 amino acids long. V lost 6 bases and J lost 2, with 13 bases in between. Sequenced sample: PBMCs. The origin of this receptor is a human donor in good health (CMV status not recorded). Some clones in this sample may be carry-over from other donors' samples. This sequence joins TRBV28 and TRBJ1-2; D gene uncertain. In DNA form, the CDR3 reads TGTGCCAGCAGACGCGGGGTTTCCAACTATGGCTACACCTTC. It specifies CASRRGVSNYGYTF.